A selection of T cell receptor beta chains follows, all from one sample in a study of control samples from healthy donors and cancer patients. Profiling relied on immunoSEQ multiplex PCR, and the TCRdb table lists in-frame clones only, not all of them. Of about 130,000 clones in the sample, about 93% were seen once. Sequenced: PBMCs. The receptors originated from a man over 45 with head and neck cancer. Both conserved end residues are part of each CDR3. The D gene is left open where the match is weak.

TRBV4-1,TRBD2,TRBJ2-2,CASTPTGGTGELFF
TRBV9,NA,TRBJ1-1,CASSPPGRGMNTEAFF
TRBV28,NA,TRBJ1-6,CASSFAGYSPLHF
TRBV18,TRBD1,TRBJ1-1,CASSTGGVLAEAFF
TRBV7-9,TRBD1,TRBJ1-1,CASSFRQGSEAFF
TRBV3-1/TRBV3-2,TRBD2,TRBJ2-3,CASSQEPRGLAGGDTQYF
TRBV7-9,NA,TRBJ1-2,CASSLAVNYGYTF
TRBV5-1,NA,TRBJ2-7,CASRRNSYEQYF
TRBV7-9,NA,TRBJ2-3,CASSLAHRGTPRDTQYF
TRBV13,TRBD1,TRBJ1-1,CASSPQPGQANTEAFF
TRBV4-1,TRBD1,TRBJ1-5,CASSRGQSSNQPQHF
TRBV29-1,TRBD1,TRBJ1-2,CSAGQRQGGYTF
TRBV6-6,NA,TRBJ2-4,CASSPGGPGDKNIQYF
TRBV28,NA,TRBJ2-7,CASKVVGAYEQYF
TRBV18,NA,TRBJ2-7,CASSPGSGHSYEQYF
TRBV19,NA,TRBJ2-3,CASSSLGGGSGTDTQYF
TRBV6-5,TRBD1,TRBJ1-6,CASRGGQGSSPLHF
TRBV7-6,NA,TRBJ2-7,CASSSPGGAGYEQYF
TRBV9,NA,TRBJ1-5,CASSVAENQPQHF
TRBV19,NA,TRBJ2-7,CASSPTVGLYEQYF
TRBV6-6,NA,TRBJ1-2,CASSYSNGLNYGYTF
TRBV18,NA,TRBJ2-2,CASSPLHTGELFF
TRBV4-1,TRBD1,TRBJ1-5,CASSLGGGGAGQPQHF
TRBV4-2,TRBD1,TRBJ2-2,CASSEGQGPRTGELFF
TRBV7-9,NA,TRBJ2-5,CASSPGSTQETQYF
TRBV7-8,NA,TRBJ2-3,CASTALAGYTDTQYF
TRBV4-1,NA,TRBJ2-1,CASSQDLANPSYNEQFF
TRBV28,TRBD1,TRBJ1-4,CASRHTGTATNEKLFF
TRBV30,NA,TRBJ1-6,CAWRQGLGNSPLHF
TRBV12-5,NA,TRBJ1-1,CASGSLHTEAFF
TRBV3-1/TRBV3-2,TRBD2,TRBJ2-5,CASSQELAGEETQYF
TRBV11-2,NA,TRBJ2-1,CASSLAHGSNEQFF
TRBV5-8,TRBD1,TRBJ1-1,CASSLRTGWATEAFF
TRBV7-9,NA,TRBJ1-5,CASSRDGNQPQHF
TRBV2,NA,TRBJ2-1,CASTQLRGDEQFF
TRBV4-3,NA,TRBJ1-1,CASSQELYRVDTEAFF
TRBV13,NA,TRBJ2-7,CASSPRQSYEQYF
TRBV5-1,TRBD1,TRBJ2-1,CASSQDRLNEQFF
TRBV5-1,TRBD1,TRBJ1-1,CASSLRPGGQGVTEAFF
TRBV18,TRBD2,TRBJ2-7,CASSPYGVGSGVPRLEQYF
TRBV12-3/TRBV12-4,NA,TRBJ2-1,CASSPRTPNEQFF
TRBV5-1,TRBD2,TRBJ2-5,CASSPGLGETQYF
TRBV28,NA,TRBJ1-1,CASSLRGMTTEAFF
TRBV12-3/TRBV12-4,TRBD1,TRBJ2-7,CASSLLGDRIHF
TRBV19,NA,TRBJ1-1,CASRSGRATEAFF
TRBV6-4,NA,TRBJ2-2,CASSLSPSAAGELFF
TRBV12-5,NA,TRBJ2-3,CASGLGLEGDTQYF
TRBV15,NA,TRBJ2-7,CATSRGEFHEQYF
TRBV19,NA,TRBJ2-7,CASSIGSTSSYEQYF
TRBV27,TRBD2,TRBJ2-3,CASRKLSTGGADTQYF
TRBV2,NA,TRBJ1-6,CASRAMGAHNSPLHF
TRBV20-1,NA,TRBJ1-1,CSASLHTEAFF
TRBV2,NA,TRBJ1-6,CASSEAGTSNSPLHF
TRBV28,NA,TRBJ1-2,CASSLKGDGYTF
TRBV6-5,NA,TRBJ2-7,CASGSSYEQYF
TRBV7-9,TRBD1,TRBJ1-1,CASSLAGAGQREAFF
TRBV19,NA,TRBJ2-2,CASSITGVISGELFF
TRBV5-6,NA,TRBJ2-4,CASSLDGKNIQYF
TRBV28,NA,TRBJ2-7,CASSSAPTVSYEQYF
TRBV4-1,NA,TRBJ1-3,CASSRNTFSGNTIYF